The present TCR beta chain was sequenced within a study of OX40 agonist ivuxolimab in advanced cancers. In the study overall: Cohort: roughly 80% men, mean age 60, aged roughly 20 to 79.

A remark on this clone: Because the CDR3's place on the DNA is in doubt, the DNA is left out and the CDR3 is given as listed by TCRdb.

The sampling schedule covered blood at baseline, cycle 4 day 1, and cycle 7 day 1. Produced via immunoSEQ multiplex PCR; TCRdb's table is partial and in-frame only. The table has 60,000 to 65,000 clones, about 90% seen once. Specimen: CD4+ or CD8+ T cells sorted from blood, collected in a trial of the OX40 agonist ivuxolimab. The clonotype comes from an adult with an advanced solid tumor such as melanoma, head and neck, liver or kidney cancer.

The CDR3 protein is CASSLFFGPRPSGDRSSTDTQYF. This chain links TRBV27 with TRBJ2-3; no DNA check was done on the table's D call, TRBD2. The CDR3 is 23 amino acids long, termini counted. CDR1 and CDR2 (germline): MNHEY, SMNVEV (reference sequence).